Given below is one T cell receptor (beta chain) in context. The entry originates in a study of CD8 T cells in Susac syndrome. Trimming took 2 bases from V and 5 from J, leaving 12 bases between them. Germline V gene lookup returns CDR1 SGHAT and CDR2 FQDESV (reference sequence). CDR3 length: 14 residues. Sequencing targeted TCR beta in T cells from blood (CD8+ and CD4+). The patients serving as multiple sclerosis controls were treatment-naive. They had stable or active relapsing-remitting disease and fulfilled revised McDonald criteria. Negative isolation yielded the CD8+ and CD4+ T cells, while FACS enriched the TEMRA cells. With random hexamers, reverse transcription was performed on about 0.5 to 1 ug of RNA. Across 54 Vbeta and 13 Jbeta, immunoSEQ multiplex PCR amplified TCR beta CDR3. Each CDR3 protein is one row after TCRdb ran MiXCR on the immunoSEQ multiplex PCR reads. The data contain about 200,000 distinct CDR3 sequences, 80% to 95% of them singletons.

This sequence originates from a human donor with multiple sclerosis. The chain links TRBV11-1 to TRBJ1-1; D is undetermined. Input material: CD8+ T cells from PBMCs. This chain's CDR3 is CASSLYRGGTEAFF. DNA of the CDR3: TGTGCCAGCAGCTTATACCGCGGAGGGACTGAAGCTTTCTTT. The whole variable domain, remainder taken from reference TRBV11-1 and TRBJ1-1, is EAEVAQSPRYKITEKSQAVAFWCDPISGHATLYWYRQILGQGPELLVQFQDESVVDDSQLPKDRFSAERLKGVDSTLKIQPAELGDSAMYLCASSLYRGGTEAFFGQGTRLTVV.